These T cell receptor beta chains were read from a single sample in a study of technical replicates of blood from a few donors. Assay used: immunoSEQ multiplex PCR; TCRdb lists only in-frame clones, some missing. The sample records around 69,000 clones, around 97% being singletons. Sequencing was carried out using T cells isolated from PBMCs. These receptors were taken from a human donor in good health. CDR3s include the opening cysteine and the closing phenylalanine or tryptophan. D genes are given only for firm matches. Some rows mark clone size as missing; the rest say once, few, many or name a class of expanded clone.

d_call clone_size j_call v_call cdr3_nt cdr3_aa
NA NA TRBJ1-1 TRBV10-3 TGTGCCGCCATAGACAGCTCGAGGTCCACTGAAGCTTTCTTT CAAIDSSRSTEAFF
NA NA TRBJ2-5 TRBV2 TGTGCCAGCAGGGCTCTTCCGCACAGCCTACAAGAGACCCAGTACTTC CASRALPHSLQETQYF
NA NA TRBJ1-2 TRBV12-5 TGTGCTAGTGGTTCTGAGATCAACAACTATGGCTACACCTTC CASGSEINNYGYTF
NA NA TRBJ1-1 TRBV7-3 TGTGCCAGCAGCTCCTCAGGGGTGAACACTGAAGCTTTCTTT CASSSSGVNTEAFF
NA NA TRBJ2-7 TRBV28 TGTGCCAGCAGTTTAACCAGGGCCACCTACGAGCAGTACTTC CASSLTRATYEQYF
NA NA TRBJ1-4 TRBV18 TGTGCCAGCTCTCGGAGTGCAACTAATGAAAAACTGTTTTTT CASSRSATNEKLFF
NA NA TRBJ1-5 TRBV30 TGTGCCTGGACTCCCGGGGGTGGTCAGCCCCAGCATTTT CAWTPGGGQPQHF
NA NA TRBJ2-1 TRBV27 TGTGCCAGCAGTCCTAAAATGGGACTGAACAATGAGCAGTTCTTC CASSPKMGLNNEQFF
NA NA TRBJ2-5 TRBV18 TGTGCCAGCTCACGGCGGGACTCCCAAGAGACCCAGTACTTC CASSRRDSQETQYF
TRBD2 NA TRBJ2-3 TRBV6-6 TGTGCCAGCCGGCGGGAGGATACAGATACGCAGTATTTT CASRREDTDTQYF
NA NA TRBJ2-1 TRBV14 TGTGCCAGCAGCCATGGGGGGGCAGGGGAATACAATGAGCAGTTCTTC CASSHGGAGEYNEQFF
TRBD2 NA TRBJ2-5 TRBV7-8 TGTGCCAGCAGCTTACTCCCCCGGGGGGAAGAGACCCAGTACTTC CASSLLPRGEETQYF
TRBD2 NA TRBJ2-1 TRBV6-5 TGTGCCAGCAGTTACGGGGGGACTAGCGGATACAATGAGCAGTTCTTC CASSYGGTSGYNEQFF
NA NA TRBJ2-3 TRBV2 TGTGCCAGCAGCAAGGGGCGAGTCACAGATACGCAGTATTTT CASSKGRVTDTQYF
TRBD2 NA TRBJ2-3 TRBV6-1 TGTGCCAGCGTACTTGGAGCTAGCGGGATGGATACGCAGTATTTT CASVLGASGMDTQYF
TRBD2 NA TRBJ2-1 TRBV25-1 TGTGCCAGCAGTGAATGGGGGGGCAATGAGCAGTTCTTC CASSEWGGNEQFF
NA NA TRBJ2-7 TRBV6-5 TGTGCCAGCAAGGACAGCTCCTACGAGCAGTACTTC CASKDSSYEQYF
NA NA TRBJ2-3 TRBV4-1 TGCGCCAGCAGCCATAGACTAGGGGCGCAGTATTTT CASSHRLGAQYF
TRBD1 NA TRBJ1-5 TRBV19 TGTGCCAGTAGTGCCATTGGGACAGGGGCTCTCTATAGCAATCAGCCCCAGCATTTT CASSAIGTGALYSNQPQHF
NA NA TRBJ2-7 TRBV19 TGTGCCAGTAGTTCTGGGCTACACGAGCAGTACTTC CASSSGLHEQYF
NA NA TRBJ2-7 TRBV7-2 TGTGCCAGCAGCTACCGTCTACCCTACGAGCAGTACTTC CASSYRLPYEQYF
NA NA TRBJ1-2 TRBV2 TGTGCCAGCAAGCACCAGGACTTCTATGGCTACACCTTC CASKHQDFYGYTF
NA NA TRBJ2-7 TRBV5-1 TGCGCCAGCAGCTTGTATTCAGGTTCGGCCTACGAGCAGTACTTC CASSLYSGSAYEQYF
NA NA TRBJ1-1 TRBV25-1 TGTGCCAGCAGAAAACGGAACAGGGACGACACTGAAGCTTTCTTT CASRKRNRDDTEAFF
NA NA TRBJ1-2 TRBV6-1 TGTGCCAGCAGTGAACAAAGTTCGGAGGGATTCGGCTACACCTTC CASSEQSSEGFGYTF
NA NA TRBJ1-1 TRBV19 TGTGCCAGTAGTGACTGGGGAGTCCCTGAGGCTTTCTTT CASSDWGVPEAFF
TRBD1 NA TRBJ2-5 TRBV10-3 TGTGCCATCAGTGAGCGGGGACAGCTCCAAGAGACCCAGTACTTC CAISERGQLQETQYF
TRBD2 NA TRBJ2-3 TRBV2 TGTGCCAGCAGTGAAAAACTGACTAGCGGGGGGAAAGATACGCAGTATTTT CASSEKLTSGGKDTQYF
TRBD1 NA TRBJ1-2 TRBV6-1 TGTGCCAGCAGTGCCTCGACAGGGAGAGGCTATGGCTACACCTTC CASSASTGRGYGYTF
TRBD2 NA TRBJ2-7 TRBV19 TGTGCCAGTAGTAGATCGGTACTAGCGGGAGGGCTCTACGAGCAGTACTTC CASSRSVLAGGLYEQYF
NA once TRBJ2-4 TRBV12-5 TGTGCTAGTGGTTTGACAGCAGGGGTTTACATTCAGTACTTC CASGLTAGVYIQYF
NA few TRBJ1-1 TRBV29-1 TGCAGCGTTGTCCCTATGGCTGAAGCTTTCTTT CSVVPMAEAFF
NA NA TRBJ2-2 TRBV6-1 TGTGCCAGCAGTGAAGCGAGGACCGGGGAGCTGTTTTTT CASSEARTGELFF
TRBD2 NA TRBJ2-5 TRBV6-5 TGTGCCAGCAGCCGGGGACTAGAGGAGACCCAGTACTTC CASSRGLEETQYF
TRBD2 NA TRBJ2-1 TRBV4-2 TGTGCCAGCAGCCAACCTATAGCGGGTAGCTCCTACAATGAGCAGTTCTTC CASSQPIAGSSYNEQFF
TRBD2 NA TRBJ2-5 TRBV28 TGTGCCAGCAGTTTAGAAAGCGGGGGGGTCAGGGAGACCCAGTACTTC CASSLESGGVRETQYF
TRBD1 once TRBJ2-4 TRBV7-9 TGTGCCAGCAGCCCCCGACAGGGGTTCGGCAAAAACATTCAGTACTTC CASSPRQGFGKNIQYF
NA NA TRBJ1-1 TRBV2 TGTGCCAGCAGTGCGGGGGTAACTGAAGCTTTCTTT CASSAGVTEAFF
NA NA TRBJ2-3 TRBV7-9 TGTGCCAGCAGCTTAGCGGGGGCTGTCGCAGATACGCAGTATTTT CASSLAGAVADTQYF
TRBD1 NA TRBJ2-7 TRBV6-5 TGTGCCAGCAGGGACACAGGGGGGGAGCAGTACTTC CASRDTGGEQYF
TRBD1 NA TRBJ1-5 TRBV27 TGTGCCAGCAGTTTTGGGACAGGCAATCAGCCCCAGCATTTT CASSFGTGNQPQHF
NA NA TRBJ1-1 TRBV29-1 TGCAGCGTTGACAGGGAGAACACTGAAGCTTTCTTT CSVDRENTEAFF
TRBD1 once TRBJ1-1 TRBV11-2 TGTGCCAGCAGCTTAGGGGACAGGGGCCCGGCTATGAACACTGAAGCTTTCTTT CASSLGDRGPAMNTEAFF
NA NA TRBJ1-2 TRBV10-2 TGCGCCAGCAGTGAAGCCTATAGCCAATTAGCTAACTATGGCTACACCTTC CASSEAYSQLANYGYTF
TRBD2 NA TRBJ2-7 TRBV28 TGTGCCAGCAGTTTAGCGACTAGCGGAAACTACGAGCAGTACTTC CASSLATSGNYEQYF
NA NA TRBJ2-7 TRBV10-3 TGTGCCACCCTACAGGGAAACGAGCAGTACTTC CATLQGNEQYF